This TCR beta chain was captured in a study of blood T cell repertoires in COVID-19. CDR3 length: 15 residues. V gave up 2 bases and J gave up 4 bases; unmatched junction bases: 8. In germline, CDR1 is GTSNPN, CDR2 SVGIG (reference sequence). As originally analysed: Nucleated cell number was recorded as an estimate derived from reference gene primer amplification. Method: immunoSEQ multiplex PCR; TCRdb's copy keeps in-frame clones and lacks some. V and J calls and clone size are as listed in that table; D and trimming were resolved from the DNA. The sample records around 300,000 clones, 86% being singletons. This clone occurred a few times.

Sequencing was done on a sample of peripheral blood. The sequence came from a woman in her 30s with active or convalescent COVID-19. V usage is TRBV30 and J usage is TRBJ1-2, with 9 positions matching TRBD1. The CDR3 sequence: CAWSPGDREAYGYTF. CDR3 sequence (DNA): TGTGCCTGGAGTCCGGGGGACAGGGAGGCCTATGGCTACACCTTC.